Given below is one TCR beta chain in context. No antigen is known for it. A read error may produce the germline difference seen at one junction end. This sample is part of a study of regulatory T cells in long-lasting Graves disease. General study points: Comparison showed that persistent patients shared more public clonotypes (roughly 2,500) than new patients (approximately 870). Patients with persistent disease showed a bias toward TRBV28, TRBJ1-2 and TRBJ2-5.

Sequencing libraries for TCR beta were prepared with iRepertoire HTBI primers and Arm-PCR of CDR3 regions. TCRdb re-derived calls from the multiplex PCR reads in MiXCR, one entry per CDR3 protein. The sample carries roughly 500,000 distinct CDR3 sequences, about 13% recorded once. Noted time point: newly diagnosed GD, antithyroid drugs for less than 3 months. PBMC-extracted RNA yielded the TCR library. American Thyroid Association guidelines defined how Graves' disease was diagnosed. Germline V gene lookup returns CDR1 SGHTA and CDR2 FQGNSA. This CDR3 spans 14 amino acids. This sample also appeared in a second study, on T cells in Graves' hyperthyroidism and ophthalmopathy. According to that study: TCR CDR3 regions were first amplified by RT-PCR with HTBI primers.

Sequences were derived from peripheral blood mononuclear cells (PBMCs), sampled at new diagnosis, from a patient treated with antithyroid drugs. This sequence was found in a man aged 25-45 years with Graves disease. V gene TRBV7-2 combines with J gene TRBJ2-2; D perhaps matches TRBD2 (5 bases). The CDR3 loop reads CASSLGANTGEPFF. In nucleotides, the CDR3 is TGTGCCAGCAGCTTAGGGGCCAACACCGGGGAGCCGTTTTTT.